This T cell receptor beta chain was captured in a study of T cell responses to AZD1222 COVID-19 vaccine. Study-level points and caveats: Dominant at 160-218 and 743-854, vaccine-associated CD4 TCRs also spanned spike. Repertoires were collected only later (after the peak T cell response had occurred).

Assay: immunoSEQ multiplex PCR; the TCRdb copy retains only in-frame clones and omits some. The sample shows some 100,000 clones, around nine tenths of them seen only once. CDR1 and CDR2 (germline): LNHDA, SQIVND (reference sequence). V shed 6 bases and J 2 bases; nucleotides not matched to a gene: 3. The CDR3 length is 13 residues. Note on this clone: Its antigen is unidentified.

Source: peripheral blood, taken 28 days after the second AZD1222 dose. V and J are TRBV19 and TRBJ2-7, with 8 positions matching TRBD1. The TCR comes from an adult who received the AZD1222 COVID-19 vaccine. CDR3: CASSQDRAYEQYF. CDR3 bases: TGTGCCAGTAGCCAGGACAGGGCCTACGAGCAGTACTTC.